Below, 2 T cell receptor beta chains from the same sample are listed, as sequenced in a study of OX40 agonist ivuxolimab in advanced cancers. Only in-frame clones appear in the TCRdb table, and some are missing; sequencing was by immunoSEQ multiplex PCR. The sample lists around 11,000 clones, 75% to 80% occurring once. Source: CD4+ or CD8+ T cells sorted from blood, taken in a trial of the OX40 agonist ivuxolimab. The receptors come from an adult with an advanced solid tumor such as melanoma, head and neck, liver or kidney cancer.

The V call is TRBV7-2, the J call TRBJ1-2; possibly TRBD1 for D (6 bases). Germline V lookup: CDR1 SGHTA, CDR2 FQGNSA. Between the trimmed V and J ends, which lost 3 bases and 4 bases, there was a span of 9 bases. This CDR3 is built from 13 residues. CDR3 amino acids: CASSFGTIYGYTF. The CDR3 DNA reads TGTGCCAGCAGCTTCGGGACAATCTATGGCTACACCTTC.

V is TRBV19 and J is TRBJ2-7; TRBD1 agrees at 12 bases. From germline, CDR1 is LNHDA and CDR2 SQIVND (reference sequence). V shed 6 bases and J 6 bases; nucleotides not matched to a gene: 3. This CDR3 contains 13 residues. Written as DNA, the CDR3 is TGTGCCAGTAGAGGGACAGGGGGCTCCGAGCAGTACTTC. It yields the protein CASRGTGGSEQYF. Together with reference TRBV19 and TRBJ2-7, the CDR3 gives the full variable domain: DGGITQSPKYLFRKEGQNVTLSCEQNLNHDAMYWYRQDPGQGLRLIYYSQIVNDFQKGDIAEGYSVSREKKESFPLTVTSAQKNPTAFYLCASRGTGGSEQYFGPGTRLTVT.